This paragraph reports one T cell receptor (beta chain). This PCR relied on a set of 60 Vbeta primers and 13 Jbeta primers. The assay was immunoSEQ multiplex PCR, and TCRdb's table has in-frame clones only and misses some. Among more than 95,000 clones listed, more than 75% were seen once. The sample is drawn from a study of cytomegalovirus exposure and HLA in healthy donors. The germline CDR1 and CDR2 sequences are GTSNPN and SVGIG (reference sequence). This CDR3 is built from 15 residues. V lost 2 bases, J lost 0 bases, and 13 bases lay in between. The sample comprised PBMCs. The V gene is TRBV30, the J gene TRBJ1-2; the D gene is possibly TRBD1 (5 bases). The TCR comes from a woman aged 18-35 years in good health and CMV-seropositive. The CDR3 region has the DNA TGTGCCTGGAGTTCCATCAGGGAAGCTAACTATGGCTACACCTTC. Protein: CAWSSIREANYGYTF.